This is a list of T cell receptor beta chains from one sample in a study of T cells in Graves' hyperthyroidism and ophthalmopathy. From the multiplex PCR reads, TCRdb called clonotypes with MiXCR, one entry per CDR3 protein. The sample includes about 690,000 distinct CDR3 sequences, 15% to 20% of them seen just once. Sequenced input: blood. The receptors shown here come from a man aged 50-60 years with Graves' hyperthyroidism. Each CDR3 is given with its conserved first and last residue. The D gene is left open where the match is weak. Not all rows give a size; the values are once, few, many and, for expanded clones, a class.

j_gene: TRBJ1-1; d_gene: TRBD1; v_gene: TRBV28; abundance: many; CDR3nt: TGTGCCAGCAGTTTATCTGGGACAGGGGACACTGAAGCTTTCTTT; CDR3aa: CASSLSGTGDTEAFF
j_gene: TRBJ2-1; d_gene: TRBD1; v_gene: TRBV2; abundance: once; CDR3nt: TGTGCCAGCAGTGAAGTCGGGACAGAGTACTCCTACAACGAGCAGTTCTTC; CDR3aa: CASSEVGTEYSYNEQFF
j_gene: TRBJ2-3; d_gene: -; v_gene: TRBV9; abundance: -; CDR3nt: TGTGCCAGCAGCGACCGCGGGGCCAGGGCTAGCACAGATACGCAGTATTTT; CDR3aa: CASSDRGARASTDTQYF
j_gene: TRBJ2-7; d_gene: -; v_gene: TRBV11-2; abundance: many; CDR3nt: TGTGCCAGCAGCTTAGTTTCGGAGTTCTACGAGCAGTACTTC; CDR3aa: CASSLVSEFYEQYF
j_gene: TRBJ2-1; d_gene: -; v_gene: TRBV3-1; abundance: few; CDR3nt: TGTGCCAGCAGCCAAGTAGGGGGGCTCGGCGGGAGCAATGAGCAGTTCTTC; CDR3aa: CASSQVGGLGGSNEQFF
j_gene: TRBJ2-1; d_gene: TRBD2; v_gene: TRBV7-2; abundance: many; CDR3nt: TGTGCCAGCAGCTTAGTCTTACTAGCGGGGGCCAATGAGCAGTTCTTC; CDR3aa: CASSLVLLAGANEQFF
j_gene: TRBJ1-5; d_gene: -; v_gene: TRBV19; abundance: few; CDR3nt: TGTGCCAGTAGGTCGGGATTAAATCAGCCCCAGCATTTT; CDR3aa: CASRSGLNQPQHF
j_gene: TRBJ1-2; d_gene: TRBD1; v_gene: TRBV11-2; abundance: many; CDR3nt: TGTGCCAGCAGCTTAGAAGGGACAGGGTATGGCTACACCTTC; CDR3aa: CASSLEGTGYGYTF
j_gene: TRBJ2-2; d_gene: TRBD1; v_gene: TRBV6-2/TRBV6-3; abundance: -; CDR3nt: TGTGCCAGCAGTCCATACCTCGACAGGGTCGGGACCGGGGAGCTGTTTTTT; CDR3aa: CASSPYLDRVGTGELFF
j_gene: TRBJ2-3; d_gene: -; v_gene: TRBV25-1; abundance: -; CDR3nt: TGTGCCAGCAGTGCCTCAGATACGCAGTATTTT; CDR3aa: CASSASDTQYF
j_gene: TRBJ1-2; d_gene: -; v_gene: TRBV9; abundance: few; CDR3nt: TGTGCCAGCAGCGTAGCAAGCTCCTATGGCTACACCTTC; CDR3aa: CASSVASSYGYTF
j_gene: TRBJ2-1; d_gene: TRBD2; v_gene: TRBV7-9; abundance: few; CDR3nt: TGTGCCAGCAGCCCAGGACTAGCGGGAGGGCCGGCCTACAATGAGCAGTTCTTC; CDR3aa: CASSPGLAGGPAYNEQFF
j_gene: TRBJ2-5; d_gene: -; v_gene: TRBV20-1; abundance: -; CDR3nt: TGCAGTGCTAGAGATAGGAGCGTCGGCGGGGAGACCCAGTACTTC; CDR3aa: CSARDRSVGGETQYF